What follows are 31 T cell receptor beta chains derived from one specimen sequenced in a study of cytomegalovirus exposure and HLA in healthy donors (dated by TCRdb to the late 2010s). The protocol used for the library was the immunoSEQ multiplex PCR assay. For the multiplex PCR, a mixture combining 60 forward primers for TCR Vbeta segments and 13 reverse primers for TCR Jbeta segments was used. TCRdb mirrors the immuneACCESS table, restricted to in-frame sequences. Some clones are absent from its copies; in checked studies, under half trace to an unresolved V gene, and the reason for the others is unknown. The sample has about 120,000 clones on record, 50% to 65% of them singletons. The top ten hold more than 8.5% of the sample. Sequencing was done on a sample of PBMCs. Receptor source: a man between 35 and 55 years old in good health and CMV-seropositive.

V usage is TRBV7-2 and J usage is TRBJ2-2; maybe TRBD2 (5 bases). V lost 6 bases to trimming and J lost 1 base, with 9 bases between them. The V gene's germline CDR1 is SGHTA and CDR2 FQGNSA. This CDR3 is 14 amino acids long. CDR3 protein: CASRAGENTGELFF. The CDR3 DNA reads as TGTGCCAGCAGAGCCGGGGAGAACACCGGGGAGCTGTTTTTT.

The J gene is TRBJ2-4, the V gene TRBV7-2, with a tentative D call TRBD1 (5 bases). The ends were cut back, 1 base at V and 0 bases at J, with 16 bases in the middle. CDR1 is SGHTA, CDR2 FQGNSA, per germline. CDR3 length: 18 residues. Here the CDR3 reads CASSLGPWGDLAKNIQYF. CDR3 bases: TGTGCCAGCAGCTTAGGCCCTTGGGGCGATTTAGCCAAAAACATTCAGTACTTC.

The sample holds a few counts of this clone. Other DNA sequences in the same sample also yield this CDR3. V gene TRBV28 combines with J gene TRBJ2-5, with 8 bases fitting TRBD1. V lost 6 bases, J lost 5 bases, and 8 bases stayed unmatched. This CDR3 is 14 amino acids long. Germline V gene sequence: CDR1 MDHEN, CDR2 SYDVKM. The chain's CDR3 is CASSRGQARETQYF. The CDR3 bases are TGTGCCAGCAGCCGGGGACAGGCCCGGGAGACCCAGTACTTC.

To note about this clone: This same CDR3 is encoded by further DNA sequences in the sample. The chain uses TRBV9 and TRBJ2-1; D uncertain. V lost 2 bases, J lost 2 bases, and 5 bases lay in between. The CDR3 consists of 13 residues. Germline loops: CDR1 SGDLS, CDR2 YYNGEE. In nucleotides, the CDR3 is TGTGCCAGCAGCGTGAGCCCCTACAATGAGCAGTTCTTC. Its translation is CASSVSPYNEQFF.

This sequence joins TRBV18 and TRBJ2-2; 8 positions agree with TRBD1. The CDR3 has 15 amino acids. V shed 0 bases, J shed 7 bases, and the junction held 4 bases outside the gene matches. The germline V gene encodes CDR1 KGHSH and CDR2 LQKENI. CDR3 region: CASSPPTGEGGELFF. The CDR3 bases are TGTGCCAGCTCACCACCGACAGGGGAAGGCGGGGAGCTGTTTTTT.

This clone was observed a few times. The J gene is TRBJ2-1, the V gene TRBV7-8; weak D call: TRBD1 (5 bases). V was trimmed by 3 bases and J by 0 bases, leaving 6 bases between them. The V gene's germline CDR1 is SGHVS and CDR2 FQNEAQ. The CDR3 loop spans 14 amino acids. The CDR3 sequence is CASSLDISYNEQFF. DNA for the CDR3: TGTGCCAGCAGCTTGGACATCTCCTACAATGAGCAGTTCTTC. The variable domain in full, with the rest retrieved from reference TRBV7-8 and TRBJ2-1, is GAGVSQSPRYKVAKRGQDVALRCDPISGHVSLFWYQQALGQGPEFLTYFQNEAQLDKSGLPSDRFFAERPEGSVSTLKIQRTQQEDSAVYLCASSLDISYNEQFFGPGTRLTVL.

This chain links TRBV11-2 with TRBJ1-5, with D maybe TRBD1 (6 bases). The V end lost 3 bases, the J end lost 7 bases, and 16 bases lay between the germline ends. Germline assignment: CDR1 SGHAT and CDR2 FQNNGV. The CDR3 is made up of 15 amino acids. CDR3 DNA: TGTGCCAGCAGCTTGGGAGGGGGGAATTTGCAGCCCCAGCATTTT. Its protein product is CASSLGGGNLQPQHF.

There are a few counts of this clone. The rearrangement links TRBV2 to TRBJ1-1; maybe TRBD1 (6 bases). CDR1 SNHLY and CDR2 FYNNEI come from the germline V gene. The V end was cut by 1 base, the J end by 8 bases, with 8 bases between. There are 12 residues in the CDR3. The CDR3 is CASSEGGREAFF. For the CDR3, the DNA is TGTGCCAGCAGTGAAGGGGGGCGGGAAGCTTTCTTT.

The rearrangement uses TRBV7-9 and TRBJ2-7, with D maybe TRBD1 (6 bases). Germline assignment: CDR1 SEHNR and CDR2 FQNEAQ (reference sequence). The CDR3 spans 14 residues. Trimming left V 3 bases short and J 7 bases short, with 16 bases between. The CDR3 DNA is TGTGCCAGCAGCTTGTACCCAGGGGAATATGAGCAGTACTTC. This encodes CASSLYPGEYEQYF.

The V gene is TRBV7-2, the J gene TRBJ1-1; D may be TRBD1 (6 bases). V lost 8 bases and J 2 bases, leaving 15 bases between the germline ends. Germline CDR1 reads SGHTA; CDR2 reads FQGNSA. The CDR3 has 14 amino acids. The CDR3 spells CASGRQALNTEAFF. For the CDR3, the DNA is TGTGCCAGCGGTCGACAGGCGCTAAACACTGAAGCTTTCTTT. Together with reference TRBV7-2 and TRBJ1-1, the CDR3 gives the full variable domain: GAGVSQSPSNKVTEKGKDVELRCDPISGHTALYWYRQSLGQGLEFLIYFQGNSAPDKSGLPSDRFSAERTGGSVSTLTIQRTQQEDSAVYLCASGRQALNTEAFFGQGTRLTVV.

The J gene is TRBJ2-1, the V gene TRBV6-5; 9 bases match TRBD2. The CDR3 is 15 residues long. Per the germline V gene, CDR1 is MNHEY and CDR2 is SVGAGI. With 6 bases clipped from V and 7 bases from J, the junction kept 10 bases outside the gene matches. The chain's CDR3 is CASSPSSSGINEQFF. CDR3 nucleotide sequence: TGTGCCAGCAGCCCTTCGTCTAGCGGGATTAATGAGCAGTTCTTC.

The rearrangement uses TRBV5-1 and TRBJ2-6, with 8 bases aligning to TRBD1. Germline CDR1 SGHRS, CDR2 YFSETQ. The CDR3 totals 16 residues. The ends lost 4 bases at V and 0 bases at J; junction bases unmatched: 3. The CDR3 sequence is CASSVDRASGANVLTF. CDR3 nucleotides: TGCGCCAGCAGCGTGGACAGGGCCTCTGGGGCCAACGTCCTGACTTTC.

J is TRBJ2-3 and V is TRBV27; TRBD2 aligns across 11 bases. V shed 8 bases and J 6 bases; nucleotides not matched to a gene: 7. The length of the CDR3 is 14 residues. Germline CDR1 reads MNHEY; CDR2 reads SMNVEV (reference sequence). CDR3 amino acids: CASRLAGILDTQYF. The DNA for the CDR3 is TGTGCCAGCCGACTAGCGGGGATTTTGGATACGCAGTATTTT.

The table lists this clone with a count of one. The chain has TRBV6-5 and TRBJ1-1; 7 positions match TRBD1. This CDR3 is built from 13 residues. Per the germline V gene, CDR1 is MNHEY and CDR2 is SVGAGI. Trimming cost V 9 bases and J 4 bases; bases outside gene matches: 8. Here the CDR3 reads CARGRGGVTEAFF. CDR3 coding DNA: TGTGCCAGAGGTAGAGGGGGCGTCACTGAAGCTTTCTTT.

This CDR3 reads CASSARGPSYEQYF. CDR3 sequence (DNA): TGTGCCAGCAGCGCAAGGGGCCCCTCCTACGAGCAGTACTTC. The rearrangement joins TRBV28 to TRBJ2-7, with D perhaps matching TRBD1 (5 bases). Germline V gene data show CDR1 as MDHEN and CDR2 as SYDVKM. V lost 6 bases, J lost 0 bases, and 12 bases lay in between. The CDR3 has 14 amino acids.

The chain uses TRBV14 and TRBJ1-2; D is unresolved. The CDR3 is made up of 14 amino acids. Between the trimmed V and J ends, which lost 6 bases and 1 base, there was a span of 12 bases. Per germline, CDR1 SGHDN and CDR2 FVKESK. The CDR3 DNA sequence: TGTGCCAGCAGTATTACGCGGGTTAACTATGGCTACACCTTC. Its translation is CASSITRVNYGYTF.

The chain uses TRBV5-1 and TRBJ2-1, with TRBD2 identical over 13 bases. Trimming cost V 4 bases and J 0 bases; bases outside gene matches: 7. CDR3 length: 18 amino acids. Germline loops: CDR1 SGHRS, CDR2 YFSETQ. DNA of the CDR3: TGCGCCAGCAGCCCGTGGACTAGCGGGGGTCCCTCCTACAATGAGCAGTTCTTC. This sequence encodes CASSPWTSGGPSYNEQFF.

This clone has just one count. V and J are TRBV5-1 and TRBJ2-5, with D possibly TRBD1 on 6 matching bases. Between the trimmed V and J ends, which lost 4 bases and 4 bases, there was a span of 17 bases. Per the germline V gene, CDR1 is SGHRS and CDR2 is YFSETQ. CDR3 length: 15 amino acids. CDR3 coding DNA: TGCGCCAGCAGCGGGCAAGGGGGAGCGGCAGAGACCCAGTACTTC. It is translated as CASSGQGGAAETQYF.

This chain links TRBV5-6 with TRBJ2-5, with D perhaps TRBD2 (5 bases). Near its end, the DNA agrees better with TRBJ2-7, so the J call may be wrong. Germline V lookup: CDR1 SGHDT, CDR2 YYEEEE. There are 15 residues in the CDR3. The CDR3 is CASSLRALPRSEQYF. The CDR3 bases are TGTGCCAGCAGCCTGCGGGCCCTCCCGAGGTCCGAGCAGTACTTC.

The chain is built from TRBV7-8 and TRBJ2-1, with TRBD2 identical over 9 bases. V lost 3 bases to trimming and J lost 5 bases; unmatched junction nucleotides: 11. Germline lookup yields CDR1 SGHVS and CDR2 FQNEAQ. This CDR3 contains 17 residues. The CDR3 is CASSFSAGGPGNNEQFF. In DNA form, the CDR3 reads TGTGCCAGCAGCTTTTCAGCGGGGGGTCCTGGAAACAATGAGCAGTTCTTC.

The rearrangement links TRBV7-9 to TRBJ2-1; tentative D call: TRBD2 (5 bases). The CDR3 is 13 amino acids. Germline values: CDR1 SEHNR, CDR2 FQNEAQ (reference sequence). V lost 0 bases and J 9 bases, leaving 9 bases between the germline ends. The CDR3 region is CASSLAGIREQFF. The CDR3 bases are TGTGCCAGCAGCTTAGCCGGGATTCGTGAGCAGTTCTTC.

This clone was counted a few times. The chain carries TRBV10-1 and TRBJ1-1; D might be TRBD1 (5 bases). Germline CDR1 WNHNN, CDR2 SYGVQD (reference sequence). Trimming stripped 3 bases from V and 5 bases from J, with 16 bases between. This CDR3 spans 15 amino acids. CDR3 in amino acids: CASSDISTGVTEAFF. The DNA of the CDR3 is TGCGCCAGCAGTGATATATCGACGGGGGTTACTGAAGCTTTCTTT.

The CDR3 reads CASSLALREKLFF. DNA for the CDR3: TGTGCCAGCAGCTTAGCGCTGCGGGAAAAACTGTTTTTT. V is TRBV7-2 and J is TRBJ1-4; no clear D gene. The germline gives CDR1 SGHTA, CDR2 FQGNSA. The V end lost 0 bases, the J end lost 8 bases, and 7 bases lay between the germline ends. The CDR3 length is 13 residues.

V is TRBV7-9 and J is TRBJ2-7, with a possible D match to TRBD2 (7 bases). This CDR3 region has 14 residues. The germline V gene has CDR1 SEHNR and CDR2 FQNEAQ (reference sequence). V shed 8 bases and J shed 2 bases, with 16 bases lying between them. CDR3 DNA sequence: TGTGCCAGCGGATTAGGGGGGGTGACCTACGAGCAGTACTTC. Translating it yields CASGLGGVTYEQYF.

V gene TRBV15 combines with J gene TRBJ2-7, with a weak D call TRBD1 (6 bases). V shed 1 base and J shed 7 bases, with 14 bases lying between them. The CDR3 totals 14 residues. Germline lookup yields CDR1 LNHNV and CDR2 YYDKDF (reference sequence). CDR3 sequence (DNA): TGTGCCACCAGCAGAGGGCTGACAGGCTGGGAGCAGTACTTC. This codes for CATSRGLTGWEQYF.

The chain is built from TRBV2 and TRBJ2-7; 11 nucleotides line up with TRBD1. Germline-derived CDR1 and CDR2 are SNHLY and FYNNEI. V gave up 6 bases and J gave up 6 bases; unmatched junction bases: 7. The CDR3 loop spans 14 amino acids. CDR3 bases: TGTGCCAGCAGCGCTACCGGGACAGGGGGCGAGCAGTACTTC. Its translation: CASSATGTGGEQYF.

The chain joins TRBV5-4 to TRBJ2-5; D perhaps matches TRBD1 (5 bases). The germline gives CDR1 SGHNT, CDR2 YYREEE (reference sequence). Trimming pared 4 bases from V and 4 bases from J, leaving 14 bases between. CDR3 size: 14 residues. The CDR3 loop reads CASSQGGVSETQYF. For the CDR3, the DNA is TGTGCCAGCAGCCAGGGTGGGGTTTCAGAGACCCAGTACTTC.

This clone was detected once. The chain recombines TRBV19 with TRBJ2-1, with 11 positions matching TRBD2. V trimming: 4 bases; J trimming: 6 bases; junction bases outside the gene matches: 5. The CDR3 runs 15 residues. Germline lookup yields CDR1 LNHDA and CDR2 SQIVND (reference sequence). The CDR3 here is CASSTIAGGTNEQFF. Here the CDR3 DNA reads TGTGCCAGTAGTACCATAGCGGGGGGGACCAATGAGCAGTTCTTC.

V and J are TRBV7-7 and TRBJ2-7, with D maybe TRBD2 (6 bases). Germline values: CDR1 SSHAT, CDR2 FNYEAQ (reference sequence). Between the trimmed V and J ends, which lost 5 bases and 4 bases, there was a span of 12 bases. This CDR3 is 13 amino acids long. The CDR3: CASSTNAGYEQYF. CDR3 nucleotide sequence: TGTGCCAGCAGCACCAATGCGGGATACGAGCAGTACTTC.

The V call is TRBV19, the J call TRBJ1-5; a weak D match, TRBD1 (5 bases). Trimming left V 1 base short and J 5 bases short, with 9 bases between. The CDR3 sequence is 14 residues long. Germline CDR1 and CDR2: LNHDA and SQIVND (reference sequence). The CDR3 nucleotides read TGTGCCAGTAGTATAGGGGGCGGGGATCAGCCCCAGCATTTT. Amino acids: CASSIGGGDQPQHF.

The genes are TRBV30 and TRBJ1-3; no definite D call. The V and J ends lost 1 base and 4 bases respectively, with 11 bases between them. The germline gives CDR1 GTSNPN, CDR2 SVGIG (reference sequence). CDR3 size: 14 residues. CDR3 residues: CAWSGTAGGNTIYF. The CDR3 nucleotides read TGTGCCTGGAGTGGCACGGCGGGAGGAAACACCATATATTTT.